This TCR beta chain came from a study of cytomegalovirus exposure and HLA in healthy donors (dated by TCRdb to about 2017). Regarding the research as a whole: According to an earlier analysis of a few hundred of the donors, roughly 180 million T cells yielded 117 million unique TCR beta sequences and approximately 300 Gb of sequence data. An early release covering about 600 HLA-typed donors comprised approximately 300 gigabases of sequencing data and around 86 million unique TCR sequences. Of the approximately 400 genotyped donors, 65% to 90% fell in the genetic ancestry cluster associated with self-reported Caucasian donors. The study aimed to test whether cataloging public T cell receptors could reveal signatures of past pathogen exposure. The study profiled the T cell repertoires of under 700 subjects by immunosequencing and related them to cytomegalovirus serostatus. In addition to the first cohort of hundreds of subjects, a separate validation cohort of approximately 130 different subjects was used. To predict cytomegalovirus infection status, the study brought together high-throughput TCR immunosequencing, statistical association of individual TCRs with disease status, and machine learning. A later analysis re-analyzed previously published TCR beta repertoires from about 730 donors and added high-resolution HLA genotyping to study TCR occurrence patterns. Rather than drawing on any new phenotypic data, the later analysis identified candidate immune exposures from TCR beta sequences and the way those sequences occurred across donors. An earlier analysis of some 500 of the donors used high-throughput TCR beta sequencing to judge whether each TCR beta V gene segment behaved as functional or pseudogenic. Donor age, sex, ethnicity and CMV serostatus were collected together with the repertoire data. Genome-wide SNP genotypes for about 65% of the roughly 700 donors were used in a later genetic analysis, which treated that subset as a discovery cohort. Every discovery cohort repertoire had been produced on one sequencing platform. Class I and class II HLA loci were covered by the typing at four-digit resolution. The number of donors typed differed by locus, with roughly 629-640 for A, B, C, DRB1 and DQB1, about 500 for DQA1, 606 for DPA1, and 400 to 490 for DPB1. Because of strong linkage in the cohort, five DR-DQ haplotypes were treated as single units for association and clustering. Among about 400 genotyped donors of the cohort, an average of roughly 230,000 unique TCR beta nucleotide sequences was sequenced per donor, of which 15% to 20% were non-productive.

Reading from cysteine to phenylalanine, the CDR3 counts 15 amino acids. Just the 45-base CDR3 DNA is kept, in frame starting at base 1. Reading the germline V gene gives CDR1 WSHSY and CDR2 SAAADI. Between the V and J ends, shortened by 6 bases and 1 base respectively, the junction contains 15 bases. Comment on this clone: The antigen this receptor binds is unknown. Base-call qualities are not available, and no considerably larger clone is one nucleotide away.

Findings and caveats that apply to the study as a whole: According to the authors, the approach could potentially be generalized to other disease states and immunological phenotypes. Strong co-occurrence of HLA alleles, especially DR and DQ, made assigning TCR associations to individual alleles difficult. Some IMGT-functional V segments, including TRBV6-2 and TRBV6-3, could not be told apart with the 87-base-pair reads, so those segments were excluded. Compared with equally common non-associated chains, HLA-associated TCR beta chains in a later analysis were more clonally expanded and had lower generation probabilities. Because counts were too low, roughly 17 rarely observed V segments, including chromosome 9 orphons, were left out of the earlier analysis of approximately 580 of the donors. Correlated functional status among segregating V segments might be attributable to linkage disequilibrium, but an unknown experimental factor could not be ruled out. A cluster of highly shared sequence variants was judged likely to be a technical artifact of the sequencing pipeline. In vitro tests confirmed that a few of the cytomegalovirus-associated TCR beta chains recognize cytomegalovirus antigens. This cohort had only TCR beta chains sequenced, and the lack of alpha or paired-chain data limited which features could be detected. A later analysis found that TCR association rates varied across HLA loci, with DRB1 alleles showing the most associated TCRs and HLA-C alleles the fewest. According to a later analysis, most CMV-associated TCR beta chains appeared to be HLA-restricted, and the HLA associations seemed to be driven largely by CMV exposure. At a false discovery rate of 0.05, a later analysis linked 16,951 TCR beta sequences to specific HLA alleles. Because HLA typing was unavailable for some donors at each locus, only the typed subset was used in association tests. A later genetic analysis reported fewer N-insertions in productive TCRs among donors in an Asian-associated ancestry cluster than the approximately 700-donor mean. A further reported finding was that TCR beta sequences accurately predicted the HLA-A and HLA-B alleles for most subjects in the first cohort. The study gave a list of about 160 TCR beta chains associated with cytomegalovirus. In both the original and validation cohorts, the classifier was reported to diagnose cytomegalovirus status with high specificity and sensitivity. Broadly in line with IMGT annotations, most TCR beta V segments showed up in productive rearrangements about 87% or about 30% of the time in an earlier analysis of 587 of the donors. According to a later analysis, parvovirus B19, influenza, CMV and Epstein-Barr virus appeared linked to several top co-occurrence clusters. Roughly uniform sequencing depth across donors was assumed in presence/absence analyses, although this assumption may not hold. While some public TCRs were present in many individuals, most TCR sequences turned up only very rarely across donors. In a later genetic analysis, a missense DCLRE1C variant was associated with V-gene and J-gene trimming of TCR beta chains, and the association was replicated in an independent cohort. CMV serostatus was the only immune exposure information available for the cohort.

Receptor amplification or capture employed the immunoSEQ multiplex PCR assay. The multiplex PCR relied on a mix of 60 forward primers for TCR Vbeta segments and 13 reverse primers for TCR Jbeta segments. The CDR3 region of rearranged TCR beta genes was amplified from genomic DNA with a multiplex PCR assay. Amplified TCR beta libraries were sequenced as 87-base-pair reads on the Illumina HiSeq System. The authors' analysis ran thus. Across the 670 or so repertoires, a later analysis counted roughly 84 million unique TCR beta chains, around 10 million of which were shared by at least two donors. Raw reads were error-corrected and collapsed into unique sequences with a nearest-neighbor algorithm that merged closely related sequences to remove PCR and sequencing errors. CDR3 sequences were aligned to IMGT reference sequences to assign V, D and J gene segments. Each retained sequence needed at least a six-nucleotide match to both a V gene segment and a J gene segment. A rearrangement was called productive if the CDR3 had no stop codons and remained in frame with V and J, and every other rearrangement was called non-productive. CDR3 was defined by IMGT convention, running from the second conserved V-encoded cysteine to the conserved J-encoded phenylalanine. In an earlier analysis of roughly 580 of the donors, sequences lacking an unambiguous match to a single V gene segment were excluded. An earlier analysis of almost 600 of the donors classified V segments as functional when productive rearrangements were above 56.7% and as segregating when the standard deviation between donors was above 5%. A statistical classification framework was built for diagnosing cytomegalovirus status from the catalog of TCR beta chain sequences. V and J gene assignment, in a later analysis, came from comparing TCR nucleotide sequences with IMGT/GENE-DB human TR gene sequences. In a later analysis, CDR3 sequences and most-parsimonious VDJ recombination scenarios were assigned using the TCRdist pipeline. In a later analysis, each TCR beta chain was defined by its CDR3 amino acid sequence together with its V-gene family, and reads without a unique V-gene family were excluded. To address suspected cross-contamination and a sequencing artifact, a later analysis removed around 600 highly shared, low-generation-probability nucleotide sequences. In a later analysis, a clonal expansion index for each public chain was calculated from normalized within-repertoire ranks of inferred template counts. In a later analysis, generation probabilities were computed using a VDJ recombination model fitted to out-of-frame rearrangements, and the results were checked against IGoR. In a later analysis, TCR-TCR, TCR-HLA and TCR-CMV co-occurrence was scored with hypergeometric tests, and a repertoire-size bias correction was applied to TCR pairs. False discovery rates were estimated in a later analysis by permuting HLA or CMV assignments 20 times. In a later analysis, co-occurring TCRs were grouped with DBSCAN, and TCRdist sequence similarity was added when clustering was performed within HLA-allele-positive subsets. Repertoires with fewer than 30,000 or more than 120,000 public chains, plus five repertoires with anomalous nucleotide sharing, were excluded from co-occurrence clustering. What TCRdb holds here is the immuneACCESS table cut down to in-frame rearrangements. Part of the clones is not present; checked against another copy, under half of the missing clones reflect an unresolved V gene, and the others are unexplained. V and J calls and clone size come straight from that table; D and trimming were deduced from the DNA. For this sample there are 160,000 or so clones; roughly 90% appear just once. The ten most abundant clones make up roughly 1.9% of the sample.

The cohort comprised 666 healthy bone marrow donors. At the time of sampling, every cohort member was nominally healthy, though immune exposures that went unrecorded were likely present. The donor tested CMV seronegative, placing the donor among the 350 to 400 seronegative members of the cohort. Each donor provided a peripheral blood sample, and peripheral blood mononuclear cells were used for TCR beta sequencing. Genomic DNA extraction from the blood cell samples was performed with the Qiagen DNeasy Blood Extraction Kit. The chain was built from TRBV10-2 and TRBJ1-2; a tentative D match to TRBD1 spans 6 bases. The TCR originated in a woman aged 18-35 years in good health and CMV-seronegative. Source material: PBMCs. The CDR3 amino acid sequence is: CASSQGSPINYGYTF. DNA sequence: TGCGCCAGCAGCCAGGGGTCCCCGATTAACTATGGCTACACCTTC.